This is a list of T cell receptor beta chains from one sample in a study of siplizumab effects on memory and regulatory T cells. The table came from immunoSEQ multiplex PCR; TCRdb's copy has only in-frame clones and leaves some out. The sample includes more than 85,000 clones, just under 90% seen only once; the top ten take around 15%. The sample consisted of CD4+ T cells sorted from blood. These receptors were collected from a human donor in good health. The CDR3 runs from the conserved cysteine through the conserved F or W. A D gene is named only where the DNA matches it firmly. Clone size is stated in some rows and not others, as once, few, many or a class when expanded.

d_gene	abundance	v_gene	j_gene	CDR3aa	CDR3nt
TRBD2	NA	TRBV19	TRBJ2-3	CASSTGTSGRSTDTQYF	TGTGCCAGTAGTACAGGGACTAGCGGGAGGAGCACAGATACGCAGTATTTT
TRBD2	NA	TRBV7-6	TRBJ2-3	CASSHGLADYTDTQYF	TGTGCCAGCAGCCATGGACTAGCGGACTACACAGATACGCAGTATTTT
NA	NA	TRBV15	TRBJ2-7	CATSRTGTTYEQYF	TGTGCCACCAGCAGAACCGGGACAACTTACGAGCAGTACTTC
TRBD1	NA	TRBV6-5	TRBJ2-3	CASSWTGGTDTQYF	TGTGCCAGCAGTTGGACAGGGGGAACAGATACGCAGTATTTT
NA	NA	TRBV6-5	TRBJ2-1	CASSYTGTPPPDEQFF	TGTGCCAGCAGTTACACCGGGACCCCTCCGCCGGATGAGCAGTTCTTC
NA	NA	TRBV21-1	TRBJ1-5	CASSKVPGLSNQPQHF	TGTGCCAGCAGCAAAGTACCGGGCTTGAGCAATCAGCCCCAGCATTTT
TRBD2	NA	TRBV12-5	TRBJ2-1	CASGLVPLPGLAGPSSYNEQFF	TGTGCTAGTGGTTTGGTACCCCTCCCAGGACTAGCGGGGCCGAGCTCCTACAATGAGCAGTTCTTC
TRBD1	NA	TRBV7-2	TRBJ1-5	CASSALDRAVNQPQHF	TGTGCCAGCAGCGCCCTGGACAGGGCAGTAAATCAGCCCCAGCATTTT
TRBD1	NA	TRBV11-2	TRBJ1-1	CASSSRGPDTEAFF	TGTGCCAGCAGCTCGAGGGGGCCCGACACTGAAGCTTTCTTT
NA	NA	TRBV19	TRBJ1-1	CASSKGSWPRGMNTEAFF	TGTGCCAGTAGCAAAGGATCTTGGCCTCGGGGTATGAACACTGAAGCTTTCTTT
NA	NA	TRBV6-1	TRBJ1-5	CASSSTGHSNQPQHF	TGTGCCAGCAGTTCAACGGGACATAGCAATCAGCCCCAGCATTTT
NA	NA	TRBV27	TRBJ2-7	CASSLWAEWEQYF	TGTGCCAGCAGTTTATGGGCTGAATGGGAGCAGTACTTC
NA	NA	TRBV28	TRBJ2-7	CASSLLGNHEQYF	TGTGCCAGCAGTTTATTGGGAAACCACGAGCAGTACTTC
TRBD2	NA	TRBV5-1	TRBJ2-5	CASSLGTSSETQYF	TGCGCCAGCAGCCTTGGGACTAGTTCTGAGACCCAGTACTTC
NA	NA	TRBV30	TRBJ2-7	CAWSGGYEQYF	TGTGCCTGGAGTGGAGGGTACGAGCAGTACTTC
TRBD1	NA	TRBV4-1	TRBJ2-3	CASARQGRTDTQYF	TGCGCCAGCGCCAGACAGGGAAGAACAGATACGCAGTATTTT
TRBD1	NA	TRBV30	TRBJ2-1	CAWSPTGLTYNEQFF	TGTGCCTGGAGTCCGACAGGGTTAACCTACAATGAGCAGTTCTTC
NA	NA	TRBV5-6	TRBJ2-3	CASSVPSTDTQYF	TGTGCCAGCAGCGTACCTAGCACAGATACGCAGTATTTT
NA	NA	TRBV7-2	TRBJ2-1	CASSLGLHNEQFF	TGTGCCAGCAGCTTAGGACTACACAATGAGCAGTTCTTC
NA	NA	TRBV25-1	TRBJ1-1	CASSESVNTEAFF	TGTGCCAGCAGTGAATCGGTGAACACTGAAGCTTTCTTT
TRBD1	NA	TRBV2	TRBJ2-6	CASSLQGAGANVLTF	TGTGCCAGCAGCCTACAGGGGGCTGGGGCCAACGTCCTGACTTTC
NA	NA	TRBV7-9	TRBJ2-7	CASSRDPLYEQYF	TGTGCCAGCAGCCGGGACCCCCTCTACGAGCAGTACTTC
NA	once	TRBV25-1	TRBJ2-7	CASSEFNPAYEQYF	TGTGCCAGCAGTGAATTTAATCCCGCCTACGAGCAGTACTTC
NA	NA	TRBV28	TRBJ1-4	CASSLRRQWGEKLFF	TGTGCCAGCAGTTTAAGGAGACAGTGGGGTGAAAAACTGTTTTTT
TRBD2	few	TRBV7-3	TRBJ2-2	CASSRIAGHFLNTGELFF	TGTGCCAGCAGCCGAATAGCGGGACACTTTCTGAACACCGGGGAGCTGTTTTTT
TRBD2	NA	TRBV5-1	TRBJ2-3	CASSLEASGGSTDTQYF	TGCGCCAGCAGCTTGGAGGCTAGCGGGGGTAGCACAGATACGCAGTATTTT
NA	NA	TRBV20-1	TRBJ2-3	CSATITDTQYF	TGCAGTGCTACCATTACAGATACGCAGTATTTT
TRBD2	NA	TRBV4-1	TRBJ2-1	CASSQALAGARGEQFF	TGCGCCAGCAGCCAAGCGCTAGCGGGGGCGCGCGGGGAGCAGTTCTTC
TRBD1	NA	TRBV6-6	TRBJ2-5	CASSYSPGGETQYF	TGTGCCAGCAGTTACTCGCCAGGGGGAGAGACCCAGTACTTC
NA	NA	TRBV5-4	TRBJ2-7	CASSLVGRGEQYF	TGTGCCAGCAGCTTGGTGGGACGGGGCGAGCAGTACTTC
NA	NA	TRBV30	TRBJ1-2	CAWSVRDYGYTF	TGTGCCTGGAGTGTACGGGACTATGGCTACACCTTC
TRBD2	NA	TRBV19	TRBJ2-1	CASRRREGEQFF	TGTGCCAGTAGACGGCGGGAGGGTGAGCAGTTCTTC
TRBD2	NA	TRBV27	TRBJ2-7	CASSLSRTSGEQYF	TGTGCCAGCAGTTTATCAAGGACTAGCGGAGAGCAGTACTTC
NA	NA	TRBV5-6	TRBJ1-5	CASSLKPLDQPQHF	TGTGCCAGCAGCTTGAAGCCCTTGGATCAGCCCCAGCATTTT
TRBD1	NA	TRBV6-1	TRBJ1-5	CASSEATTGGPQHF	TGTGCCAGCAGTGAAGCTACGACAGGGGGGCCCCAGCATTTT
NA	NA	TRBV7-8	TRBJ1-5	CASSLGGIRNQPQHF	TGTGCCAGCAGCTTAGGAGGGATTCGCAATCAGCCCCAGCATTTT
NA	NA	TRBV30	TRBJ2-7	CAWSVGWGGREQYF	TGTGCCTGGAGTGTTGGATGGGGCGGGCGGGAGCAGTACTTC